This TCR beta chain was documented in a study of blood T cells in healthy people across ages. Whole-study findings and limits: Changes seen in expanded clonotypes were possibly confounded by donor CMV status left unknown. The study found more naive CD4+ cells and higher diversity in long-lived than aged donors.

Next came a second PCR, run for about 7 to 12 cycles, which used a sample-barcoded 5' primer along with a J-beta primer mix. TCRdb processed the 5' RACE reads anew with MiXCR; each CDR3 protein has one entry. The top ten hold about 3% of the sample, which has hundreds of thousands of distinct CDR3 sequences, around 24% seen once. On this clonotype itself: Its antigen is still unknown.

The CDR3 covers 12 residues. Germline V gives CDR1 SQVTM, CDR2 ANQGSEA. The same specimen was also included in a second study, on T cells of mothers and their children.

This receptor was taken from a boy younger than 18 in good health. The source material was blood. The chain has TRBV29-1 and TRBJ2-5, with 9 bases that match TRBD1. The DNA end is more similar to TRBJ2-7, so the J call may be wrong. The CDR3 nucleotides read TGCAGCGTGGCCGGGACAGGGCACGAGCAGTACTTC. As protein: CSVAGTGHEQYF.